A selection of T cell receptor beta chains follows, all from one sample in a study of blood T cell repertoires in COVID-19. The protocol was immunoSEQ multiplex PCR, while the TCRdb copy is restricted to in-frame clones and leaves out a portion. The data show 250,000 or so clones, approximately 80% seen once. The sequenced sample consisted of peripheral blood. Receptor source: a woman of 80 years or more with acute or convalescent COVID-19. Both conserved end residues are trimmed from each CDR3. A D gene is named only where the DNA matches it firmly.

V: TRBV5-6
J: TRBJ2-1
D: TRBD1
CDR3: ASSQDRGRGDEQF

V: TRBV7-9
J: TRBJ1-2
D: -
CDR3: ASSSETGVYGYT

V: TRBV3-1/TRBV3-2
J: TRBJ1-2
D: -
CDR3: ASSQGDTSKNT

V: TRBV7-3
J: TRBJ2-1
D: -
CDR3: ASSSSGTYYNEQF

V: TRBV10-3
J: TRBJ1-1
D: -
CDR3: AISESTGNTEAF

V: TRBV29-1
J: TRBJ1-1
D: -
CDR3: SAGEGVDTEAF

V: TRBV11-2
J: TRBJ1-4
D: -
CDR3: ASSLVRGNEKLF

V: TRBV7-2
J: TRBJ1-1
D: -
CDR3: ASSLDRDLRYTEAF

V: TRBV7-2
J: TRBJ1-5
D: -
CDR3: ASSLGSGRNQPQH

V: TRBV19
J: TRBJ1-4
D: TRBD1
CDR3: ASSKIGQDFREKLF

V: TRBV7-2
J: TRBJ1-5
D: -
CDR3: ASSLDRGNQPQH

V: TRBV10-3
J: TRBJ2-7
D: -
CDR3: AISETTVRVYEQY

V: TRBV7-3
J: TRBJ1-1
D: TRBD1
CDR3: ASSSQGAYTEAF

V: TRBV7-6
J: TRBJ2-3
D: TRBD1
CDR3: ASSLTGQGSPDTQY

V: TRBV7-6
J: TRBJ2-2
D: TRBD1
CDR3: ASSLTGTGSGGELF

V: TRBV5-3
J: TRBJ1-1
D: -
CDR3: ARSLVWQANTEAF

V: TRBV28
J: TRBJ1-2
D: -
CDR3: ASSSTDGYT

V: TRBV18
J: TRBJ1-2
D: -
CDR3: ASSLQGDYGYT

V: TRBV7-2
J: TRBJ1-6
D: -
CDR3: ASSPQGRGSPLH

V: TRBV18
J: TRBJ2-5
D: -
CDR3: ASSPMAVQETQY

V: TRBV5-1
J: TRBJ1-5
D: -
CDR3: ASSFTPDEPQH

V: TRBV2
J: TRBJ2-5
D: TRBD1
CDR3: ASSEDKTGAETQY

V: TRBV28
J: TRBJ2-3
D: TRBD2
CDR3: ASRSTGTRLTDTQY

V: TRBV18
J: TRBJ2-4
D: -
CDR3: ASSPPALLAKNIQY

V: TRBV4-2
J: TRBJ1-2
D: -
CDR3: ASSQDSSTLYGYT

V: TRBV28
J: TRBJ2-1
D: -
CDR3: ASSPNYNEQF

V: TRBV5-1
J: TRBJ2-2
D: -
CDR3: ASHPGGSSGELF

V: TRBV7-6
J: TRBJ2-1
D: TRBD2
CDR3: ASSSTSGAYNEQF